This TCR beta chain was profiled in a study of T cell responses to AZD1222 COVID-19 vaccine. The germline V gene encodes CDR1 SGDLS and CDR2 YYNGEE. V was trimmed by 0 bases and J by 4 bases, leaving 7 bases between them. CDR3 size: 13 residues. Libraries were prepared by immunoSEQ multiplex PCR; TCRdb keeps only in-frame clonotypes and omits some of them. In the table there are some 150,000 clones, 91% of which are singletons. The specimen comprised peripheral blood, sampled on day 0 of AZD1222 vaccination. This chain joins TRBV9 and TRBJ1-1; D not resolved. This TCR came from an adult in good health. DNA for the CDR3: TGTGCCAGCAGCGTAGGTGTCGGCACTGAAGCTTTCTTT. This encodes CASSVGVGTEAFF.